What follows describes a single TCR beta chain. The V and J ends lost 5 bases and 6 bases respectively, with 14 bases between them. Looked up from germline, CDR1 is MNHEY and CDR2 is SMNVEV (reference sequence). The length of the CDR3 is 13 residues. The data originate from a study of control samples from healthy donors and cancer patients. Data came from immunoSEQ multiplex PCR; TCRdb stores just in-frame clones and leaves some out. The repertoire holds over 75,000 clones, 82% seen once, with about 2% in the top ten. The TCR was taken from a man in his 60s in good health. Sample: blood. The chain couples TRBV27 to TRBJ2-7; TRBD2 might be the D (6 bases). CDR3 bases: TGTGCCAGCAGTCCGGGGACTCTCTTCGAGCAGTACTTC. It specifies CASSPGTLFEQYF.